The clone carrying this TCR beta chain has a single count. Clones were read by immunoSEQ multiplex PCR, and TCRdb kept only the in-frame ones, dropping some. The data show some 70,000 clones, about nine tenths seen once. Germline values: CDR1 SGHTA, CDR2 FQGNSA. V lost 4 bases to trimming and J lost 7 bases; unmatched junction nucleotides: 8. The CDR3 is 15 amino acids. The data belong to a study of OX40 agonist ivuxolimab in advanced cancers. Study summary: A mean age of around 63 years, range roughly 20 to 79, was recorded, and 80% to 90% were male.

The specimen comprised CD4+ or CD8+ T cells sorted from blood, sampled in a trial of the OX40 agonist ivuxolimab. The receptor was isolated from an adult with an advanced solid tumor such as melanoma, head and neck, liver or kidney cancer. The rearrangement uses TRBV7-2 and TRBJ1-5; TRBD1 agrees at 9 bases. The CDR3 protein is CASSYRTGAGQPQHF. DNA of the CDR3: TGTGCCAGCAGCTACCGGACAGGGGCGGGACAGCCCCAGCATTTT.